This T cell receptor beta chain came from a study of a mutant IDH1 vaccine in newly diagnosed glioma. Whole-study context: Vaccination began 4-6 weeks post radiotherapy alone, or with temozolomide cycles.

The CDR3 is 15 residues long. Per germline, CDR1 SGHRS and CDR2 YFSETQ. The V and J ends lost 4 bases and 6 bases, in that order; junction bases with no gene match: 11. Time point: week 47, end of study. Every vaccination contained 300 ug of the mutant IDH1 20-mer peptide and was paired with topical imiquimod. Across weeks 1, 3, 5, 7, 11, 15, 19 and 23, patients received a vaccination each time, eight in all. Donor diagnoses consisted of new WHO grade 3 or 4 IDH1-mutant, ATRX-lost astrocytomas. Whole-study results and caveats: Changes in the top peripheral T cell clonotypes seemingly had no bearing on pseudoprogression.

As concerns this clone: The antigen is not known.

Sequencing used immunoSEQ multiplex PCR; TCRdb keeps in-frame clones, though not all of them. The top ten hold around 3.5% of the sample, which has around 54,000 clones, 83% seen once. The chain is built from TRBV5-1 and TRBJ2-3, with 7 bases identical to TRBD2. The specimen comprised PBMCs, sampled from a glioma patient whose treatment included an IDH1 peptide vaccine. This TCR was sampled from a woman aged 45 to 65 with glioma. The CDR3 DNA follows: TGCGCCAGCAGCCTGAGCGGGACCCTGGGGGATACGCAGTATTTT. Protein sequence: CASSLSGTLGDTQYF.